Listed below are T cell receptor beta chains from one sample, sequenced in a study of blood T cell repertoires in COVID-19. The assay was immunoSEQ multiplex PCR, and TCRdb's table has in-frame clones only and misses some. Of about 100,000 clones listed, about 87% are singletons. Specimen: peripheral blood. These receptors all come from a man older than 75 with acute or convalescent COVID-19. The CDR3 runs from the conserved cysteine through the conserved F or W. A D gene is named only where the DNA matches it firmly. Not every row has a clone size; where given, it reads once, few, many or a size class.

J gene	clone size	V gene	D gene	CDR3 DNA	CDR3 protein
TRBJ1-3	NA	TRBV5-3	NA	TGTGCCAGAAGCTTGGTGAGGATAGCTACTGGAAACACCATATATTTT	CARSLVRIATGNTIYF
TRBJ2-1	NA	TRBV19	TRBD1	TGTGCCACGACTCCCTGGGACAGGGATGGCAATGAGCAGTTCTTC	CATTPWDRDGNEQFF
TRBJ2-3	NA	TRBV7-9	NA	TGTGCCAGCAGCTCCCCTAGTCGGGGGAACACAGATACGCAGTATTTT	CASSSPSRGNTDTQYF
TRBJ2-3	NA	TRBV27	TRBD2	TGTGCCAGCAGTTCCGGGACTAGCCCAGATACGCAGTATTTT	CASSSGTSPDTQYF
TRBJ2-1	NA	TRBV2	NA	TGTGCCAGCAGTGATGTTAAGGGCGGGGATGAGCAGTTCTTC	CASSDVKGGDEQFF
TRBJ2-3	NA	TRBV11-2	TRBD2	TGTGCCAGCAGCTTAGGGACTAGCCGTGGAGATACGCAGTATTTT	CASSLGTSRGDTQYF
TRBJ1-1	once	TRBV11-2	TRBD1	TGTGCCAGCAGCTTAGATGGGAGGGACAGGGTCACTGAAGCTTTCTTT	CASSLDGRDRVTEAFF
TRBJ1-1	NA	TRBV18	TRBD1	TGTGCCAGCTCTGAGACAGGGTTCAACCTGAACACTGAAGCTTTCTTT	CASSETGFNLNTEAFF
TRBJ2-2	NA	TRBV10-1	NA	TGCGCCAGCAGTGAGTCGGGGCAGGGCCCCACCGGGGAGCTGTTTTTT	CASSESGQGPTGELFF
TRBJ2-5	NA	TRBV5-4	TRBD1	TGTGCCAGCAGCTTGGGGGGACAGGGGGGACAAGAGACCCAGTACTTC	CASSLGGQGGQETQYF
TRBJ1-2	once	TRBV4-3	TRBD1	TGCGCCAGCAGCCGCGGACAGGGGGTGAGCTACACCTTC	CASSRGQGVSYTF
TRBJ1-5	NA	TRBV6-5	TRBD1	TGTGCCAGCAGTTACAGGGGGCCTGATCAGCCCCAGCATTTT	CASSYRGPDQPQHF
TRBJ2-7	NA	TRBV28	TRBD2	TGTGCCAGCACCGGGACTAGCGGGAGCTACGAGCAGTACTTC	CASTGTSGSYEQYF